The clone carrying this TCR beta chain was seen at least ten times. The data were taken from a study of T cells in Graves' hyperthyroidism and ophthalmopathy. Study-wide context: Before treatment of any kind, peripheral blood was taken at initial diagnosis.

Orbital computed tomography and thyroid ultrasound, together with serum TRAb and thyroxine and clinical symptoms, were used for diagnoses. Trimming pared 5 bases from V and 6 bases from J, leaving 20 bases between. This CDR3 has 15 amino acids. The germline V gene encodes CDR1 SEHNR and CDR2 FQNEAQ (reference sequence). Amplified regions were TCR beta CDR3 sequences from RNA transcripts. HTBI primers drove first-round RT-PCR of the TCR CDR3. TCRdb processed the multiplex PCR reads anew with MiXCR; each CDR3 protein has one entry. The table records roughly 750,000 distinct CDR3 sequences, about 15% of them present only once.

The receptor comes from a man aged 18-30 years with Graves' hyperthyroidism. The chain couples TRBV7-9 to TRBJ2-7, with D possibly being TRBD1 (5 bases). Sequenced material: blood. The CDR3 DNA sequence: TGTGCCAGCAGCCTGGCCCCCAAGGGGTCGGGCGAGCAGTACTTC. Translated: CASSLAPKGSGEQYF. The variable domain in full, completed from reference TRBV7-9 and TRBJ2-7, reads DTGVSQNPRHKITKRGQNVTFRCDPISEHNRLYWYRQTLGQGPEFLTYFQNEAQLEKSRLLSDRFSAERPKGSFSTLEIQRTEQGDSAMYLCASSLAPKGSGEQYFGPGTRLTVT.